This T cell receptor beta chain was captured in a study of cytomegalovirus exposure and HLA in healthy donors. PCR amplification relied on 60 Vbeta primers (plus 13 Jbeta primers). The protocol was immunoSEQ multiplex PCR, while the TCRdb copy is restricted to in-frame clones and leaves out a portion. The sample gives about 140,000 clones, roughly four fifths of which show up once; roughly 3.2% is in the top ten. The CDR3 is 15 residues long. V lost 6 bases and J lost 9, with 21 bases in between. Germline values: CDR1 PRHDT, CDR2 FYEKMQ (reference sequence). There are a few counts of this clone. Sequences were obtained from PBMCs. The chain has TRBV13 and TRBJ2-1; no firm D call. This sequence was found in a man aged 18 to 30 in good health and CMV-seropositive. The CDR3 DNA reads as TGTGCCAGCAGTTCCAGACCCGAGACGAGGATTGAGCAGTTCTTC. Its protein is CASSSRPETRIEQFF.